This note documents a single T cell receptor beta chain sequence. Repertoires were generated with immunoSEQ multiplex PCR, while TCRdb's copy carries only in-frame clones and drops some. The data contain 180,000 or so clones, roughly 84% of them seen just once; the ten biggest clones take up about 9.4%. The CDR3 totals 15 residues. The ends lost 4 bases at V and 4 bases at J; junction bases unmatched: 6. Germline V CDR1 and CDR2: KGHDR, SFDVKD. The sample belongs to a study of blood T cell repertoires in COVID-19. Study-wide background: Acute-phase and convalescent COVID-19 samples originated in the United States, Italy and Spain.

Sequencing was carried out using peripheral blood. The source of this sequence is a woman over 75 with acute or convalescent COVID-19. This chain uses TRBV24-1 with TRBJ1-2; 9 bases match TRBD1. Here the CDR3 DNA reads TGTGCCACCAGTGAAGGCACAGGGGGCGGCTATGGCTACACCTTC. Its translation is CATSEGTGGGYGYTF.